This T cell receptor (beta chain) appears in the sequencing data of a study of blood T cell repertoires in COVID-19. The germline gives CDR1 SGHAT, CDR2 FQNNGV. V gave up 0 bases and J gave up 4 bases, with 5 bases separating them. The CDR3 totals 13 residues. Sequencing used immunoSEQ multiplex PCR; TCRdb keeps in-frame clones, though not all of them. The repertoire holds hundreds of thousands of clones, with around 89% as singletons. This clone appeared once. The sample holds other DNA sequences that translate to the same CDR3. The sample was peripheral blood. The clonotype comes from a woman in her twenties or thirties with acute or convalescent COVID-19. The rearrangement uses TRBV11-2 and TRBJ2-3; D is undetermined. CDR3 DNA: TGTGCCAGCAGCTTAGATCGGGCAGATACGCAGTATTTT. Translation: CASSLDRADTQYF.